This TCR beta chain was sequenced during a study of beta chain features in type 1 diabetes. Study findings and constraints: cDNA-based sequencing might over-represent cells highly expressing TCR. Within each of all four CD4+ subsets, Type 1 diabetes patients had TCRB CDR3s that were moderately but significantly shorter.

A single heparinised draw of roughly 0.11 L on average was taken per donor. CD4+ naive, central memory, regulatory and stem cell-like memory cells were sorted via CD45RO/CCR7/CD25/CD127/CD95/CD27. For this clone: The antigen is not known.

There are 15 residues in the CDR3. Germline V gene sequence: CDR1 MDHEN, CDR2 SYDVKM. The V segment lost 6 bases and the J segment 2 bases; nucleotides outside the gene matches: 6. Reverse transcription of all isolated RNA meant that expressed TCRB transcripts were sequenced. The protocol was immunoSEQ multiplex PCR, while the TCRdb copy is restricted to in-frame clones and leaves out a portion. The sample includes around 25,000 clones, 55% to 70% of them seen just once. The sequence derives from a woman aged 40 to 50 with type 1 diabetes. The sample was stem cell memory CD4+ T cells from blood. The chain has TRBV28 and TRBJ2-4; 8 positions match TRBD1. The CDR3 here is CASRRQGFSKNIQYF. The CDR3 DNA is TGTGCCAGCAGACGACAGGGGTTCTCCAAAAACATTCAGTACTTC.